The rows below give T cell receptor beta chains drawn from one sample of a study of T cells in localized non-small cell lung cancer. Assay used: immunoSEQ multiplex PCR; TCRdb lists only in-frame clones, some missing. The data contain about 4,400 clones, under 25% of them singletons. This sample comprised lung tumor tissue, obtained before any cancer treatment. The receptor set was obtained from a female donor at least 60 years old with stage I lung adenocarcinoma. CDR3s include the opening cysteine and the closing phenylalanine or tryptophan. The D gene is left open where the match is weak. Size is omitted from some rows. Given values are once, few, many or a class for expanded clones.

V	size	J	D	DNA	CDR3
TRBV11-3	few	TRBJ1-1	TRBD1	TGTGCCAGCAGCGCCTATGGGACAGAGAACACTGAAGCTTTCTTT	CASSAYGTENTEAFF
TRBV19	.	TRBJ2-5	.	TGTGCCAGTAGTATGGGCAGGTGGCAGGAGACCCAGTACTTC	CASSMGRWQETQYF
TRBV11-3	.	TRBJ2-3	TRBD1	TGTGCCAGCAGCTTAAAAACCACAGGGGTCACAGATACGCAGTATTTT	CASSLKTTGVTDTQYF
TRBV6-8	.	TRBJ2-2	.	TGTGCCATCGGGACTGGAACCGGGGAGCTGTTTTTT	CAIGTGTGELFF
TRBV19	.	TRBJ2-2	.	TGTGCCAGTAGTATATTTCCGCCGGGCAGTTCGACCGGGGAGCTGTTTTTT	CASSIFPPGSSTGELFF
TRBV11-3	medium-sized	TRBJ1-6	TRBD1	TGTGCCAGCAGCGGACAGGGGAATAATTCACCCCTCCACTTT	CASSGQGNNSPLHF
TRBV5-1	.	TRBJ1-1	.	TGCGCCAGCAGCTTTGGGCCAGGGAGGACCCCAACCACTGAAGCTTTCTTT	CASSFGPGRTPTTEAFF
TRBV14	few	TRBJ2-4	.	TGTGCCAGCAGCCATGGAGCGGCCAAAAACATTCAGTACTTC	CASSHGAAKNIQYF
TRBV6-8	.	TRBJ1-1	.	TGTGCCAGCAGTTACGGCCAGGTGAACACTGAAGCTTTCTTT	CASSYGQVNTEAFF
TRBV14	.	TRBJ2-7	TRBD2	TGTGCCAGCAGCCAGTTTTGGGCGGGAGGGCCCTACGAGCAGTACTTC	CASSQFWAGGPYEQYF
TRBV30	few	TRBJ2-5	.	TGTGCCTGGAGAACGGAAGAGACCCAGTACTTC	CAWRTEETQYF
TRBV18	once	TRBJ2-1	TRBD2	TGTGCCAGCTCACAGAGCCCCGGGGGGGGTGAGCAGTTCTTC	CASSQSPGGGEQFF
TRBV19	.	TRBJ1-1	.	TGTGCCAGTAGTATAAAGGCAGGGGTACCCCGGAGGACTGAAGCTTTCTTT	CASSIKAGVPRRTEAFF
TRBV9	.	TRBJ1-2	.	TGTGCCAGCAGCGCCGGTGTAATAGGATATGATGGCTACACCTTC	CASSAGVIGYDGYTF
TRBV19	few	TRBJ1-1	TRBD1	TGTGCCAGTAGCCTAATACAGGGGGCTGAAGCTTTCTTT	CASSLIQGAEAFF
TRBV6-8	few	TRBJ1-5	TRBD1	TGTGCCAGCAGCCGGGACAGGGGTCAGCCCCAGCATTTT	CASSRDRGQPQHF
TRBV11-3	.	TRBJ1-5	.	TGTGCCAGCAGCTTAGTTAGGGGTCTCCATCAGCCCCAGCATTTT	CASSLVRGLHQPQHF
TRBV5-1	few	TRBJ1-6	.	TGCGCCAGCAGCTTGGATGGCAGGTCAAATTCACCCCTCCACTTT	CASSLDGRSNSPLHF
TRBV6-8	.	TRBJ1-6	.	TGTGCCATCAGTAGCCAGGACCGGACGTATTCACCCCTCCACTTT	CAISSQDRTYSPLHF
TRBV6-8	.	TRBJ2-7	TRBD2	TGTGCCACCCTGGGGCTAGCGGGTCCCTACGAGCAGTACTTC	CATLGLAGPYEQYF
TRBV11-3	.	TRBJ2-7	TRBD1	TGTGCCAGCAGCCGGGACAGGGACCTTCCCTACGAGCAGTACTTC	CASSRDRDLPYEQYF
TRBV11-3	medium-sized	TRBJ1-1	.	TGTGCCAGCAGCTCCTTTAACCTGAACACTGAAGCTTTCTTT	CASSSFNLNTEAFF
TRBV4-1	medium-sized	TRBJ2-5	.	TGCGCCAGCCCTCCTCGAGGGGGGACTGGAGAGACCCAGTACTTC	CASPPRGGTGETQYF
TRBV6-8	few	TRBJ1-5	.	TGTGCCAGCAGGTGGGGGGCCCTACATCAGCCCCAGCATTTT	CASRWGALHQPQHF
TRBV10-2	.	TRBJ1-2	TRBD1	TGCGCCAGCAGTGAACAGGGGCTCGATGGCTACACCTTC	CASSEQGLDGYTF
TRBV18	large	TRBJ1-4	.	TGTGCCAGCTCCCGTGTGGGGACTAATGAAAAACTGTTTTTT	CASSRVGTNEKLFF
TRBV30	.	TRBJ1-2	.	TGTGCCTGGAGTAAGGAATATGGCTACACCTTC	CAWSKEYGYTF
TRBV15	.	TRBJ1-3	.	TGTGCCACCAGCAGGGGAGGGACCTCTGGAAACACCATATATTTT	CATSRGGTSGNTIYF
TRBV11-3	few	TRBJ1-6	.	TGTGCCAGCAGCTTAAGACAGATTAATTCACCCCTCCACTTT	CASSLRQINSPLHF
TRBV5-1	.	TRBJ1-1	.	TGCGCCAGCAGCTTGGACATTGGGGGGAACACTGAAGCTTTCTTT	CASSLDIGGNTEAFF
TRBV19	.	TRBJ2-1	TRBD1	TGTGCCAGTAGACGGGACAGGGCTTTCAATGAGCAGTTCTTC	CASRRDRAFNEQFF
TRBV11-3	medium-sized	TRBJ2-5	TRBD1	TGTGCCAGCAGCTTATTGCTATTCGGACAGGTGGAGACCCAGTACTTC	CASSLLLFGQVETQYF
TRBV6-8	.	TRBJ1-2	.	TGTGCCAGCCTCCCAGGAGGGCCGGGCGTGGGCTACACCTTC	CASLPGGPGVGYTF
TRBV6-8	few	TRBJ1-5	.	TGTGCCAGCAGTTACTCTTCGGTGAGGGTTAATCAGCCCCAGCATTTT	CASSYSSVRVNQPQHF
TRBV18	few	TRBJ2-7	TRBD1	TGTGCCAGCTCTCGGGACAGCTCCTACGAGCAGTACTTC	CASSRDSSYEQYF
TRBV19	few	TRBJ1-4	.	TGTGCCAGTAGTATTGAGGCAACTAATGAAAAACTGTTTTTT	CASSIEATNEKLFF
TRBV11-3	.	TRBJ2-5	.	TGTGCCAGCAGCAAAGGCAGGTACCAAGAGACCCAGTACTTC	CASSKGRYQETQYF
TRBV30	large	TRBJ1-1	.	TGTGCCTGGAGGGGAGGTGTGGAGAGCGGTGAAGCTTTCTTT	CAWRGGVESGEAFF
TRBV12-5	few	TRBJ2-7	.	TGTGCTAGTGGCCCTGGGACCTCAGCAAACTACGAGCAGTACTTC	CASGPGTSANYEQYF
TRBV14	.	TRBJ1-1	.	TGTGCCAGCAGCCCCCTCGGACAGAACACTGAAGCTTTCTTT	CASSPLGQNTEAFF
TRBV30	.	TRBJ1-1	.	TGTGCCTGGAGTGCCGAGCCTGAAGCTTTCTTT	CAWSAEPEAFF
TRBV28	.	TRBJ2-3	TRBD1	TGTGCCAGCAGTTTTGGGACAGGGGGCACAGATACGCAGTATTTT	CASSFGTGGTDTQYF
TRBV23-1	few	TRBJ1-1	TRBD1	TGCGCCAGCAGCTATGGACAGGGGCAAGAAGCTTTCTTT	CASSYGQGQEAFF
TRBV6-8	.	TRBJ1-4	.	TGTGCCACCTTCCTCGGGGGGCTAGGGGAAAAACTGTTTTTT	CATFLGGLGEKLFF
TRBV28	few	TRBJ1-5	.	TGTGCCAGCAGTCTCCCCACATTAGGCAATCAGCCCCAGCATTTT	CASSLPTLGNQPQHF
TRBV5-1	.	TRBJ2-5	.	TGCGCCAGCAGCTCCGCAGGGGCCGGGACGCAAGAGACCCAGTACTTC	CASSSAGAGTQETQYF
TRBV11-3	few	TRBJ2-2	.	TGTGCCAGCAGCCAAGGGCGGGTCAACGCCGGGGAGCTGTTTTTT	CASSQGRVNAGELFF
TRBV9	few	TRBJ2-3	.	TGTGCCAGCAGCGACGAAGTAGATACGCAGTATTTT	CASSDEVDTQYF
TRBV11-3	many	TRBJ1-1	TRBD1	TGTGCCAGCAGCCGACGGCGGACAGGGGCAAACACTGAAGCTTTCTTT	CASSRRRTGANTEAFF
TRBV14	.	TRBJ2-5	TRBD2	TGTGCCAGCAGTCCCATCGGGACTAGGAAGGAGACCCAGTACTTC	CASSPIGTRKETQYF
TRBV9	few	TRBJ2-7	TRBD2	TGTGCCAGCAGCGTAGCAGAGGGAGGGAAAAACTACGAGCAGTACTTC	CASSVAEGGKNYEQYF
TRBV30	few	TRBJ1-2	.	TGTGCCTGGACCCGCGATGGGGCAGGGGACAAGAGCTACACCTTC	CAWTRDGAGDKSYTF
TRBV9	.	TRBJ1-1	.	TGTGCCAGTTTTAGGAAGAGTCCTGAAGCTTTCTTT	CASFRKSPEAFF
TRBV6-8	few	TRBJ1-4	.	TGTGCCAGCAGTTACTCGAAGGGTGAAAAACTGTTTTTT	CASSYSKGEKLFF